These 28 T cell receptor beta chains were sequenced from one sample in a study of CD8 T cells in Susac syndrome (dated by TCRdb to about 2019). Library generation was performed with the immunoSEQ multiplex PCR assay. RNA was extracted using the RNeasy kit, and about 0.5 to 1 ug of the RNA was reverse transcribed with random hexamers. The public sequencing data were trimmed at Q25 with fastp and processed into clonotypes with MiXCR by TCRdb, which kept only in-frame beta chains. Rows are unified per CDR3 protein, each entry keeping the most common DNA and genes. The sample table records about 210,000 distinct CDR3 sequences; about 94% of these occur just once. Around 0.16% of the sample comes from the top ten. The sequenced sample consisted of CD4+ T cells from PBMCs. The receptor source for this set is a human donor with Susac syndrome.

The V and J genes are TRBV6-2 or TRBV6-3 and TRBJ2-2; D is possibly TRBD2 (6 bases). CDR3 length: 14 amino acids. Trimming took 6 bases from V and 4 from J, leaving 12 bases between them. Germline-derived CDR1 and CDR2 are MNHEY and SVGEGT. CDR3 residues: CASSWGGVTGELFF. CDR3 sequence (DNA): TGTGCCAGCAGCTGGGGCGGGGTCACCGGGGAGCTGTTTTTT.

In nucleotides, the CDR3 is TGCAGTGCTAGAGCCCTCGCAGGGGATGATGGCTACACCTTC. It specifies CSARALAGDDGYTF. The V gene is TRBV20-1, the J gene TRBJ1-2, with D possibly TRBD1 on 6 matching bases. Trimming stripped 1 base from V and 6 bases from J, with 15 bases between. This CDR3 has 14 amino acids. Germline-derived CDR1 and CDR2 are DFQATT and SNEGSKA (reference sequence).

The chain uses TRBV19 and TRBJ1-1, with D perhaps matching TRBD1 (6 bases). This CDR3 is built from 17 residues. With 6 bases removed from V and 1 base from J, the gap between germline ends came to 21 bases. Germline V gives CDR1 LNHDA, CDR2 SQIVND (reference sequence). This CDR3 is CASRGGRLGWGNTEAFF. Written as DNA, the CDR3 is TGTGCCAGTAGAGGGGGGCGGCTAGGTTGGGGGAACACTGAAGCTTTCTTT.

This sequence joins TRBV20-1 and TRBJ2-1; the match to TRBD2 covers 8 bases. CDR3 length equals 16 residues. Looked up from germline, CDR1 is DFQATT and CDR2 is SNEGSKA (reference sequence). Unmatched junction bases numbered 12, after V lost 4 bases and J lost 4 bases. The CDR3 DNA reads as TGCAGTGCTACTGCGGGGGGCCCTTCCCGATACAATGAGCAGTTCTTC. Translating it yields CSATAGGPSRYNEQFF.

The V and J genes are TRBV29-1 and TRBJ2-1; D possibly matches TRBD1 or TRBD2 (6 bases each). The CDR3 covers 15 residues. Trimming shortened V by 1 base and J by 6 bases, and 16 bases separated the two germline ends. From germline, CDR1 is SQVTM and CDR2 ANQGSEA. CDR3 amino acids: CSVEAPRRGSNEQFF. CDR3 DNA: TGCAGCGTTGAAGCCCCGAGGAGGGGGAGCAATGAGCAGTTCTTC.

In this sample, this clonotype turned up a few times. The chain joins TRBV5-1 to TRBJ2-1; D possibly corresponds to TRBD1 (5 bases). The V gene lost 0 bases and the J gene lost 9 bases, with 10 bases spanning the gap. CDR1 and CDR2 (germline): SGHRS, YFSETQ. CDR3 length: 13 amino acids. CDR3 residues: CASSLAQDIEQFF. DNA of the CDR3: TGCGCCAGCAGCTTGGCCCAGGACATTGAGCAGTTCTTC. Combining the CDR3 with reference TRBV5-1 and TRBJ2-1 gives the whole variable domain KAGVTQTPRYLIKTRGQQVTLSCSPISGHRSVSWYQQTPGQGLQFLFEYFSETQRNKGNFPGRFSGRQFSNSRSEMNVSTLELGDSALYLCASSLAQDIEQFFGPGTRLTVL.

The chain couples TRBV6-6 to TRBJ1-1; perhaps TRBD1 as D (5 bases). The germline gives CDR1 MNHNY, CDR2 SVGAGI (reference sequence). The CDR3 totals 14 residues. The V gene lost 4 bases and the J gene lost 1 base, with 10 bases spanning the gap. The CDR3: CASSWGRPNTEAFF. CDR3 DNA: TGTGCCAGCAGTTGGGGCAGGCCGAACACTGAAGCTTTCTTT.

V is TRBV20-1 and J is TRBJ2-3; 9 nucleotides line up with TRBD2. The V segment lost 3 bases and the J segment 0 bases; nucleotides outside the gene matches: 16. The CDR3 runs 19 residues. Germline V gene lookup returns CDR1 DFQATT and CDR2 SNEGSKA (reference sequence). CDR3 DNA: TGCAGTGCTAGGTCAGGGGGGCGTGAGCGGGGGGTAAGCACAGATACGCAGTATTTT. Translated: CSARSGGRERGVSTDTQYF.

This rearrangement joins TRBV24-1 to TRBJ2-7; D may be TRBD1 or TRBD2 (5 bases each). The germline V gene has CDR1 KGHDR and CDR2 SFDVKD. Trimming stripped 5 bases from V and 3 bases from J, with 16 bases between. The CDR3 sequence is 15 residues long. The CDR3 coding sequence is TGTGCCACCAGTGGAGGGGCGCAGGGCGACTACGAGCAGTACTTC. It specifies CATSGGAQGDYEQYF.

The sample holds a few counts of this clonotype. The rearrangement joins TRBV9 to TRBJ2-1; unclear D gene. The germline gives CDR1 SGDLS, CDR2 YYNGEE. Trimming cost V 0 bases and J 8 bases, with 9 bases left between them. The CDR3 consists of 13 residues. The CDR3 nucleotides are TGTGCCAGCAGCGTAGCTTTAGGGTATGAGCAGTTCTTC. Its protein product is CASSVALGYEQFF.

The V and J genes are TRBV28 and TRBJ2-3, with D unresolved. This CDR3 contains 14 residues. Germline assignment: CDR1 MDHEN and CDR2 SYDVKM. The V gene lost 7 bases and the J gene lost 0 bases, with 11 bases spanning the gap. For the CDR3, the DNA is TGTGCCAGCAACGCGCCCTCTAGCACAGATACGCAGTATTTT. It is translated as CASNAPSSTDTQYF.

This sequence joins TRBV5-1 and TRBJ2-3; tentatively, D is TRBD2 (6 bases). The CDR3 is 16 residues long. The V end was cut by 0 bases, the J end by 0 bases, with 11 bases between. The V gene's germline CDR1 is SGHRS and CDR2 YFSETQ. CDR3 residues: CASSLAGGTSTDTQYF. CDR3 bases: TGCGCCAGCAGCTTGGCCGGCGGGACTAGCACAGATACGCAGTATTTT. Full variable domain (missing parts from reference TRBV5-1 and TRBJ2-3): KAGVTQTPRYLIKTRGQQVTLSCSPISGHRSVSWYQQTPGQGLQFLFEYFSETQRNKGNFPGRFSGRQFSNSRSEMNVSTLELGDSALYLCASSLAGGTSTDTQYFGPGTRLTVL.

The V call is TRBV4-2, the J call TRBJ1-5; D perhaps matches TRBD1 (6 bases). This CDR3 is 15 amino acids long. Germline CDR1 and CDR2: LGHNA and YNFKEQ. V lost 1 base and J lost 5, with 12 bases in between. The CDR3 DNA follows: TGTGCCAGCAGCCAAGCATGGGGGGGCGATCAGCCCCAGCATTTT. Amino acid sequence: CASSQAWGGDQPQHF.

For the CDR3, the DNA is TGTGCCAGCAGCCAAGAGTTACAGGGATTGGACTATGGCTACACCTTC. Protein product: CASSQELQGLDYGYTF. The gene calls are TRBV14 and TRBJ1-2, with a possible D match to TRBD1 (6 bases). Germline V gives CDR1 SGHDN, CDR2 FVKESK. The V end lost 0 bases, the J end lost 3 bases, and 14 bases lay between the germline ends. This CDR3 comprises 16 residues.

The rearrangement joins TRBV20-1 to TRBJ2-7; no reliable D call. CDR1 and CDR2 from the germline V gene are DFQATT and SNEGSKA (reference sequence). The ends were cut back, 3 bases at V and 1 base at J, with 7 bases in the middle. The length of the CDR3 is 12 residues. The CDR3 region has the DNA TGCAGTGCTAGGTCGCAGTCCTACGAGCAGTACTTC. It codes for CSARSQSYEQYF.

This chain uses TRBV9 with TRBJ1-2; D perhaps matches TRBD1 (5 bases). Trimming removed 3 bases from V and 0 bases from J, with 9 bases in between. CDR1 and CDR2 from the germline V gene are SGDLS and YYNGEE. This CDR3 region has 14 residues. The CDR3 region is CASSAGVPNYGYTF. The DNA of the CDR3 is TGTGCCAGCAGCGCGGGGGTCCCTAACTATGGCTACACCTTC.

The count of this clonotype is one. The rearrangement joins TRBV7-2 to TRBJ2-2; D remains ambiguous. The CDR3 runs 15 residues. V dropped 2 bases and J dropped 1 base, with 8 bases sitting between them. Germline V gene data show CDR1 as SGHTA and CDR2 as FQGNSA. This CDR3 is CASSLKPRNTGELFF. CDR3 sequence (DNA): TGTGCCAGCAGCTTAAAACCCAGGAACACCGGGGAGCTGTTTTTT. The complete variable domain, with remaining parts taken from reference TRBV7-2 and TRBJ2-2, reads GAGVSQSPSNKVTEKGKDVELRCDPISGHTALYWYRQSLGQGLEFLIYFQGNSAPDKSGLPSDRFSAERTGGSVSTLTIQRTQQEDSAVYLCASSLKPRNTGELFFGEGSRLTVL.

The CDR3 DNA follows: TGCAGTGCTAGAGCTGCTAGCGGGATCAGCACAGATACGCAGTATTTT. It encodes CSARAASGISTDTQYF. The chain has TRBV20-1 and TRBJ2-3, with 9 bases matching TRBD2. The CDR3 consists of 16 residues. With V trimmed by 1 base and J by 0 bases, 5 bases remained unmatched. Germline V gene lookup returns CDR1 DFQATT and CDR2 SNEGSKA (reference sequence).

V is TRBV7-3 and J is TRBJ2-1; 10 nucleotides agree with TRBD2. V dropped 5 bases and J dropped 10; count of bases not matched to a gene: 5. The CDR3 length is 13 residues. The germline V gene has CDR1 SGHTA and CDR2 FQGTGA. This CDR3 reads CASSPTLAGEQFF. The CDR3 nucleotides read TGTGCCAGCAGCCCGACACTAGCGGGGGAGCAGTTCTTC.

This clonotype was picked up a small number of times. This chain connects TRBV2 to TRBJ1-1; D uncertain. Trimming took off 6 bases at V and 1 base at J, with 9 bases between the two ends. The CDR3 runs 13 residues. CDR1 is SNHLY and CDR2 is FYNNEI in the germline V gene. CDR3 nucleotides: TGTGCCAGCAGCCTTACAAGGAACACTGAAGCTTTCTTT. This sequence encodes CASSLTRNTEAFF.

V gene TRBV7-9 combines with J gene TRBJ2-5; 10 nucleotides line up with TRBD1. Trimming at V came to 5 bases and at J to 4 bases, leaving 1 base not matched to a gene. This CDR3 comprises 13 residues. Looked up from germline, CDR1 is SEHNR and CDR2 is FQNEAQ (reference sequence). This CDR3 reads CASSDRGPETQYF. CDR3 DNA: TGTGCCAGCAGCGACAGGGGGCCAGAGACCCAGTACTTC.

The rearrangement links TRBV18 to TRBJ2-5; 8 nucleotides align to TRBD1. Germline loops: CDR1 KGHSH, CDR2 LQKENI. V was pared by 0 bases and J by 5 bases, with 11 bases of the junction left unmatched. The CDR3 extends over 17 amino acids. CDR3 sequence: CASSPPGQGSRWETQYF. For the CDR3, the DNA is TGTGCCAGCTCACCACCCGGACAGGGCTCTCGATGGGAGACCCAGTACTTC.

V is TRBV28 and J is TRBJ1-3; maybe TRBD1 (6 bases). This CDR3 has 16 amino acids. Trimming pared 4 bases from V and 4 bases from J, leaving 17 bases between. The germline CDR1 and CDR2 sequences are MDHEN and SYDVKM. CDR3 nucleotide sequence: TGTGCCAGCAGTTCCTCGGGGGGCGCAGAGGGAAACACCATATATTTT. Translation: CASSSSGGAEGNTIYF.

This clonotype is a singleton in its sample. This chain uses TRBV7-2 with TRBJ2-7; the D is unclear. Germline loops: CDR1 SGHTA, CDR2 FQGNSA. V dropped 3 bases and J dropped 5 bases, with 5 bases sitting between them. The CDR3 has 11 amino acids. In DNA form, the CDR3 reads TGTGCCAGCAGCTTGGCAAACGAGCAGTACTTC. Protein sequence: CASSLANEQYF.

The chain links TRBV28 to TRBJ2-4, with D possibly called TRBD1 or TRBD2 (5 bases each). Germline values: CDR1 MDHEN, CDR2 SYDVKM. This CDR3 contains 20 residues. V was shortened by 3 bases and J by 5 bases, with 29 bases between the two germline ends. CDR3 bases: TGTGCCAGCAGTTTCCGGCAGGGAGAGGGGAATCGACGAAGGGAAAACATTCAGTACTTC. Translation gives CASSFRQGEGNRRRENIQYF.

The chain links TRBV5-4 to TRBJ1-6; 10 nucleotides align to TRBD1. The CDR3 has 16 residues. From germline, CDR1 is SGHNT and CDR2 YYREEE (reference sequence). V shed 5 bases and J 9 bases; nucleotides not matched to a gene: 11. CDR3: CASSQNHRDRGSPLHF. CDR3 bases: TGTGCCAGCAGTCAGAATCACCGGGACAGGGGTTCACCCCTCCACTTT.

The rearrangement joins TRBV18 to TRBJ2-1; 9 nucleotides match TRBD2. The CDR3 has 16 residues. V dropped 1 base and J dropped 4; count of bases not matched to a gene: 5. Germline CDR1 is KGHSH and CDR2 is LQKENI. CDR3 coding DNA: TGTGCCAGCTCACCACTAGCGGGGGTTGGATACAATGAGCAGTTCTTC. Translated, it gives CASSPLAGVGYNEQFF.

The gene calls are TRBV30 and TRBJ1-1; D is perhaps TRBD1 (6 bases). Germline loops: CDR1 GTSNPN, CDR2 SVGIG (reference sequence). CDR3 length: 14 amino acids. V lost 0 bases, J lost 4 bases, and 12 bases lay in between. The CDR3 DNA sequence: TGTGCCTGGAGTGTGTCAGGGGCAGGCACTGAAGCTTTCTTT. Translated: CAWSVSGAGTEAFF.